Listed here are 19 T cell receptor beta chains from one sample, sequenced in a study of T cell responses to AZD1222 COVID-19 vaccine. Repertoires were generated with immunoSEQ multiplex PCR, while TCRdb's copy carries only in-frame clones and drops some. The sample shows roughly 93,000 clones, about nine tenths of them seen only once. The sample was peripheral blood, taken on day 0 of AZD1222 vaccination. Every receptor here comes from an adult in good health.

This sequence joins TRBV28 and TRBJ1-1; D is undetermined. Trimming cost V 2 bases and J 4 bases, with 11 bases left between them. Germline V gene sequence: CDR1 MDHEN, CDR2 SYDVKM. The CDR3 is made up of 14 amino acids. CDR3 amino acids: CASSLTTRSTEAFF. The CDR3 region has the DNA TGTGCCAGCAGTTTAACCACCAGGAGCACTGAAGCTTTCTTT.

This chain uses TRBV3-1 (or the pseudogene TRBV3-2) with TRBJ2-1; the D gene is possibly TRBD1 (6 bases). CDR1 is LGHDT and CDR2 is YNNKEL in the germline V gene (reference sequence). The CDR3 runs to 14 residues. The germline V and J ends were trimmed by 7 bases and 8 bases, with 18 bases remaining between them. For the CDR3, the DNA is TGTGCCAGCACGCGACAGGACCGAAGTGATGAGCAGTTCTTC. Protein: CASTRQDRSDEQFF.

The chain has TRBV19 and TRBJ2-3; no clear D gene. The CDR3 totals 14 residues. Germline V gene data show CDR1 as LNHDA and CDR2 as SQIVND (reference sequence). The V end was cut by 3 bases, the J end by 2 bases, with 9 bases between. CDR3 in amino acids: CASSIIGPTDTQYF. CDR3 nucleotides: TGTGCCAGTAGTATCATAGGGCCCACAGATACGCAGTATTTT.

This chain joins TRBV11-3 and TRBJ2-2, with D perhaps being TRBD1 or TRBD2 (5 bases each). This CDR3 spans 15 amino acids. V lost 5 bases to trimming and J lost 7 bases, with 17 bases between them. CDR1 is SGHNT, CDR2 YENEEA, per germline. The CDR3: CASSRSEGRVGELFF. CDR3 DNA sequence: TGTGCCAGCAGCCGCAGCGAGGGGAGAGTCGGGGAGCTGTTTTTT.

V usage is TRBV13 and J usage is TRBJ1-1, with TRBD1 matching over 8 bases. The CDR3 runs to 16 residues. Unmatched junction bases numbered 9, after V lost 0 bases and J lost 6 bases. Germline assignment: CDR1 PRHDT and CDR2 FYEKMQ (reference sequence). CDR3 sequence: CASSLGLDRGSAEAFF. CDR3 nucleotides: TGTGCCAGCAGCTTAGGCCTTGACAGGGGCTCTGCTGAAGCTTTCTTT. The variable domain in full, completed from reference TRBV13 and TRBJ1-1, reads AAGVIQSPRHLIKEKRETATLKCYPIPRHDTVYWYQQGPGQDPQFLISFYEKMQSDKGSIPDRFSAQQFSDYHSELNMSSLELGDSALYFCASSLGLDRGSAEAFFGQGTRLTVV.

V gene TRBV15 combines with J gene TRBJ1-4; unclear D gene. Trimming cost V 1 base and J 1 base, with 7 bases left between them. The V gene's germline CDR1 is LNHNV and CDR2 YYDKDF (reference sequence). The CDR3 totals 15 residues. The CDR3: CATSRGTGTNEKLFF. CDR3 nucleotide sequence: TGTGCCACCAGCAGAGGTACCGGAACTAATGAAAAACTGTTTTTT. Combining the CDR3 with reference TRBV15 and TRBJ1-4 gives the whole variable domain DAMVIQNPRYQVTQFGKPVTLSCSQTLNHNVMYWYQQKSSQAPKLLFHYYDKDFNNEADTPDNFQSRRPNTSFCFLDIRSPGLGDTAMYLCATSRGTGTNEKLFFGSGTQLSVL.

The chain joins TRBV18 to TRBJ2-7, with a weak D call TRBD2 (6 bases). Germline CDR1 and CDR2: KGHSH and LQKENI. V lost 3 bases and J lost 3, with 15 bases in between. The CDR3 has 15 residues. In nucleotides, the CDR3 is TGTGCCAGCTCACCGGGGACTCCGAACGTCTACGAGCAGTACTTC. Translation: CASSPGTPNVYEQYF.

CDR3 loop: CASSLGNSPLHF. The CDR3 DNA sequence: TGTGCCAGCAGTCTCGGGAATTCACCCCTCCACTTT. The rearrangement links TRBV7-9 to TRBJ1-6; D is unresolved. Per germline, CDR1 SEHNR and CDR2 FQNEAQ (reference sequence). CDR3 size: 12 residues. Trimming pared 6 bases from V and 7 bases from J, leaving 7 bases between. The entire variable domain, with the rest obtained from reference TRBV7-9 and TRBJ1-6, is as follows: DTGVSQNPRHKITKRGQNVTFRCDPISEHNRLYWYRQTLGQGPEFLTYFQNEAQLEKSRLLSDRFSAERPKGSFSTLEIQRTEQGDSAMYLCASSLGNSPLHFGNGTRLTVT.

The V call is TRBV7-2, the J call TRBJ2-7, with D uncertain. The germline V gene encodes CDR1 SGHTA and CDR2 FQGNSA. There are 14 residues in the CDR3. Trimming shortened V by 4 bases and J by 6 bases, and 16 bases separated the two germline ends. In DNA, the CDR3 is TGTGCCAGCAGCTCATCTCTTGAGCTGGCCGAGCAGTACTTC. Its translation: CASSSSLELAEQYF.

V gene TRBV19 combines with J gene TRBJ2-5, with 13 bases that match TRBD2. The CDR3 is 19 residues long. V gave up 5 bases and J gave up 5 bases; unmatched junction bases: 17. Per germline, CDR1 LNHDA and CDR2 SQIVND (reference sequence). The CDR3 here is CASSAPTSGGALWDETQYF. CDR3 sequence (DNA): TGTGCCAGTAGTGCCCCAACTAGCGGGGGGGCCTTATGGGATGAGACCCAGTACTTC.

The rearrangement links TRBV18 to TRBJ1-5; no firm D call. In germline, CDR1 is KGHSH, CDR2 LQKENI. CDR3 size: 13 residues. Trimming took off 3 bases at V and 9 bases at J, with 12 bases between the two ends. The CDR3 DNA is TGTGCCAGCTCACCCCAGAGCGCCGGGCCCCAGCATTTT. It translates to CASSPQSAGPQHF.

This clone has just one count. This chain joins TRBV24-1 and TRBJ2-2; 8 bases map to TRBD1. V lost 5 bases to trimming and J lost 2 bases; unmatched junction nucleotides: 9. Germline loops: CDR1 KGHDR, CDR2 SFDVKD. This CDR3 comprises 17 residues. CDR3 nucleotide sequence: TGTGCCACCAGTGGGGCAGGGGGCCTGTATAACACCGGGGAGCTGTTTTTT. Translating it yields CATSGAGGLYNTGELFF.

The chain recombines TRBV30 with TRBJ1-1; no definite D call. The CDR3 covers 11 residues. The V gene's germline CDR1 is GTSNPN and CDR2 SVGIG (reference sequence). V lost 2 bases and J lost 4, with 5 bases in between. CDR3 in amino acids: CAWSSGTEAFF. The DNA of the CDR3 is TGTGCCTGGAGTAGTGGCACTGAAGCTTTCTTT.

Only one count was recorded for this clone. The CDR3 is CATSQQGNSNQPQHF. The CDR3 region has the DNA TGTGCCACCAGCCAACAGGGGAATAGCAATCAGCCCCAGCATTTT. The chain employs TRBV15 and TRBJ1-5; 7 nucleotides line up with TRBD1. Trimming at V came to 5 bases and at J to 0 bases, leaving 4 bases not matched to a gene. The CDR3 extends over 15 amino acids. Germline V gene sequence: CDR1 LNHNV, CDR2 YYDKDF (reference sequence).

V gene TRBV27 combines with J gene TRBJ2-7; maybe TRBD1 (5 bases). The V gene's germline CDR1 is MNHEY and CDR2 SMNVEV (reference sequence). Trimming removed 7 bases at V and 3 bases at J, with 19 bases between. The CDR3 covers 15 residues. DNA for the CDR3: TGTGCCAGCAAACCCTCGGTTGACAGCTACTACGAGCAGTACTTC. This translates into CASKPSVDSYYEQYF.

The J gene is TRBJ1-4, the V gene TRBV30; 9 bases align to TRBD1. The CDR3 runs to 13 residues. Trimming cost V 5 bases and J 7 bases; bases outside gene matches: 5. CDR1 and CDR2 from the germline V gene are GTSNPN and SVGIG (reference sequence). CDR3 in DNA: TGTGCCTGGGCGGACAGGGGTGGTGAAAAACTGTTTTTT. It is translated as CAWADRGGEKLFF.

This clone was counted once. Here the CDR3 reads CASRHPWGRGETQYF. In DNA, the CDR3 is TGTGCCAGCAGACATCCGTGGGGGAGAGGAGAGACCCAGTACTTC. The V and J genes are TRBV6-5 and TRBJ2-5; D could derive from TRBD1 or TRBD2 (5 bases each). CDR3 length equals 15 residues. Trimming left V 6 bases short and J 4 bases short, with 18 bases between. Germline assignment: CDR1 MNHEY and CDR2 SVGAGI.

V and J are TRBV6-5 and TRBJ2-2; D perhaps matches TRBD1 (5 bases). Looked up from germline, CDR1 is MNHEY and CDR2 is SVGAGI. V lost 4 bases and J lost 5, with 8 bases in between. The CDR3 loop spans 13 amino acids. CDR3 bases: TGTGCCAGCAGTTCCCAGGGAACCGGGGAGCTGTTTTTT. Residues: CASSSQGTGELFF.

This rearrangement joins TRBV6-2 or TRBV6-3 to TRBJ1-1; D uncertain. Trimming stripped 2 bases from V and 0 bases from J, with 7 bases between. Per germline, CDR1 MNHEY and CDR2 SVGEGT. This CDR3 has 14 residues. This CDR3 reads CASSYRTVNTEAFF. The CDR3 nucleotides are TGTGCCAGCAGTTACAGGACGGTGAACACTGAAGCTTTCTTT.